This TCR beta chain came from a study of cytomegalovirus exposure and HLA in healthy donors. Background on the study: In a previous analysis, 117 million unique TCR beta sequences were found from about 190 million T cells. Notes on the study in general: High sensitivity and specificity were reportedly achieved when the classifier diagnosed cytomegalovirus status.

13 Jbeta primers and 60 Vbeta primers were used for the PCR. Some clones are missing from TCRdb's copy, which holds only in-frame ones; the method was immunoSEQ multiplex PCR. The table includes 150,000 to 200,000 clones, roughly 13% detected once. In regard to this clone: No antigen is known for it.

The CDR3 loop spans 15 amino acids. The V and J ends lost 4 bases and 9 bases, in that order; junction bases with no gene match: 9. Germline assignment: CDR1 SGHTA and CDR2 FQGNSA. The origin of this receptor is a man over 45 in good health and CMV-seropositive. The sample consisted of PBMCs. This chain connects TRBV7-2 to TRBJ2-1, with 10 bases fitting TRBD1. For the CDR3, the DNA is TGTGCCAGCAGCTCTAATTTCGGGACAGGGGTTGAGCAGTTCTTC. Its translation is CASSSNFGTGVEQFF. The whole variable domain, remainder taken from reference TRBV7-2 and TRBJ2-1, is GAGVSQSPSNKVTEKGKDVELRCDPISGHTALYWYRQSLGQGLEFLIYFQGNSAPDKSGLPSDRFSAERTGGSVSTLTIQRTQQEDSAVYLCASSSNFGTGVEQFFGPGTRLTVL.